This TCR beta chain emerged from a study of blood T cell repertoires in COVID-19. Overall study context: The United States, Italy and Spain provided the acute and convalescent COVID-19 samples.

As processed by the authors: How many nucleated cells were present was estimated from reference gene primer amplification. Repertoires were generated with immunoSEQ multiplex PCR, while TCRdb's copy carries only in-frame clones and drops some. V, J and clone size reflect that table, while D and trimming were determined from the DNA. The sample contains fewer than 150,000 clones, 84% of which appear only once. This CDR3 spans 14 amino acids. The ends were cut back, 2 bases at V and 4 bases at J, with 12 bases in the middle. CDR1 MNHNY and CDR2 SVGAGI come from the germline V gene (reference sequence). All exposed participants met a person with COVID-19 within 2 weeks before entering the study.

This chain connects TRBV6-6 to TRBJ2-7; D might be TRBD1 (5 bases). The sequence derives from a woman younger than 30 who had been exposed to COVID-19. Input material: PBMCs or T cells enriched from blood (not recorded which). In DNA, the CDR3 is TGTGCCAGCAGTTACGACAGTGCCCCATACGAGCAGTACTTC. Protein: CASSYDSAPYEQYF.